This T cell receptor (beta chain) came from a study of cytomegalovirus exposure and HLA in healthy donors. Study-level information: In a later analysis, it was reported that the 110 or so validation repertoires had been produced on the same platform as the 500 to 850 repertoires belonging to the first cohort. Study results and limitations: As confirmed in vitro, three CMV-associated chains were specific for CMV antigens.

V lost 6 bases and J lost 5; bases outside the gene matches: 7. Germline loops: CDR1 MNHEY, CDR2 SVGAGI. The CDR3 spans 13 residues. This table comes from immunoSEQ multiplex PCR, and its TCRdb copy is limited to in-frame clones, with some not included. In the table there are roughly 200,000 clones, about 89% of which are singletons. In the case of this clone: Its antigen is still unknown.

This chain links TRBV6-5 with TRBJ2-7, with 7 bases lining up with TRBD1. Input material: PBMCs. The sequence came from a man aged 25 to 45 in good health and CMV-seropositive. CDR3 sequence (DNA): TGTGCCAGCAGGACAGGGAACATCGACGAGCAGTACTTC. This encodes CASRTGNIDEQYF.